Listed below are T cell receptor beta chains from one sample, sequenced in a study of early T cells in non-severe SARS-CoV-2 infection. Each CDR3 protein is one row after TCRdb ran MiXCR on the 5' RACE reads. Of about 69,000 distinct CDR3 sequences listed, roughly 15% were seen once; the top ten hold over 13%. The material sequenced was whole blood. These receptors originate from an adult who was a healthcare worker with PCR-confirmed SARS-CoV-2 infection or an uninfected control (not recorded which). Both conserved end residues are part of each CDR3. The D gene is left open where the match is weak. Some rows have no size entry. The others give once, few or many, or a class for an expanded clone.

.	TRBV27	TRBJ2-7	.	TGTGCCAGCAGTTTATCGGCGGACTACGAGCAGTACTTC	CASSLSADYEQYF
.	TRBV6-5	TRBJ1-4	few	TGTGCCAGCAGTCCCAGTTGGAGACCAACTAATGAAAAACTGTTTTTT	CASSPSWRPTNEKLFF
TRBD2	TRBV6-2/TRBV6-3	TRBJ2-1	many	TGTGCCAGCAGATGGACTAGCGGGGATAGTAATGAGCAGTTCTTC	CASRWTSGDSNEQFF
TRBD1	TRBV7-2	TRBJ1-5	few	TGTGCCAGCTTTGGGACAGGGAGGGAGATGGGCAATCAGCCCCAGCATTTT	CASFGTGREMGNQPQHF
.	TRBV6-9	TRBJ2-7	few	TGTGCCAGCAGTTACCCGGGACCGGACTACGAGCAGTACTTC	CASSYPGPDYEQYF
.	TRBV7-3	TRBJ1-1	many	TGTGCCAGCAGCTTAGGGGGGCCCACTGAAGCTTTCTTT	CASSLGGPTEAFF
.	TRBV7-6	TRBJ2-7	.	TGTGCCAGCAGCTTAGGAAGGCCCGTCGACTACGAGCAGTACTTC	CASSLGRPVDYEQYF
.	TRBV29-1	TRBJ1-1	few	TGCAGCGTTGGTTTGGGGGGGAGGACTGAAGCTTTCTTT	CSVGLGGRTEAFF
.	TRBV6-1	TRBJ1-6	few	TGTGCCAGCAGTTCGGGCAGGGCCATCGGGGCACCCCTCCACTTT	CASSSGRAIGAPLHF
TRBD1	TRBV18	TRBJ1-1	.	TGTGCCAGCTCACCGGGACAGGGGGCTCTGGGCACTGAAGCTTTCTTT	CASSPGQGALGTEAFF
.	TRBV29-1	TRBJ1-1	few	TGCAGCGTTGAAGGTACAGGGAGCACTGAAGCTTTCTTT	CSVEGTGSTEAFF
.	TRBV5-1	TRBJ2-3	once	TGCGCCAGCAGTAGAGGACCCACAGATACGCAGTATTTT	CASSRGPTDTQYF
.	TRBV20-1	TRBJ1-3	many	TGCAGTGCCGAGGGCCCTACGGACACCATATATTTT	CSAEGPTDTIYF
TRBD2	TRBV5-6	TRBJ2-3	many	TGTGCCAGCAGCTTCGTGATAGCGGGGGGGAGCACAGATACGCAGTATTTT	CASSFVIAGGSTDTQYF
.	TRBV10-2	TRBJ1-2	few	TGCGCCAGCAGGGATAACTATGGCTACACCTTC	CASRDNYGYTF
.	TRBV2	TRBJ2-7	few	TGTGCCAGCAGAACGGACTACGAGCAGTACTTC	CASRTDYEQYF
.	TRBV9	TRBJ2-1	.	TGTGCCAGCAGCGTAGGGTTAGGCTACAATGAGCAGTTCTTC	CASSVGLGYNEQFF
.	TRBV6-6	TRBJ1-5	.	TGTGCCAGCAGTTATGGGGTGAGTCAGCCCCAGCATTTT	CASSYGVSQPQHF
TRBD1	TRBV20-1	TRBJ1-2	.	TGCAGTGCTAGGGAGGGGGCAGACTATGGCTACACCTTC	CSAREGADYGYTF
.	TRBV29-1	TRBJ2-7	few	TGCAGCGTTGTCGCCAGCTCCTACGAGCAGTACTTC	CSVVASSYEQYF
.	TRBV29-1	TRBJ2-7	.	TGCAGCGTTGAAGTAGGGAGTCAGGCCTACGAGCAGTACTTC	CSVEVGSQAYEQYF
.	TRBV28	TRBJ1-2	.	TGTGCCAGCAGTAGGAATGGCTACACCTTC	CASSRNGYTF
.	TRBV28	TRBJ1-2	few	TGTGCCAGCAGTTCTCAGGGCGTAGCTAACTATGGCTACACCTTC	CASSSQGVANYGYTF
.	TRBV7-2	TRBJ2-2	many	TGTGCCAGCAGCTCCTTACCTTTCACCGGGGAGCTGTTTTTT	CASSSLPFTGELFF
.	TRBV19	TRBJ2-2	many	TGTGCCAGCTCCTGGTATGGGGACACCGGGGAGCTGTTTTTT	CASSWYGDTGELFF
.	TRBV10-3	TRBJ2-2	many	TGTGCCATCAGTGCCCGACAGATAAACACCGGGGAGCTGTTTTTT	CAISARQINTGELFF
.	TRBV6-1	TRBJ2-5	.	TGTGCCAGCAGTGAAATAGAAGGGGCCCAAGAGACCCAGTACTTC	CASSEIEGAQETQYF
.	TRBV5-5	TRBJ2-3	many	TGTGCCAGCAGCTTGGAGATGCCTGGAGATACGCAGTATTTT	CASSLEMPGDTQYF
.	TRBV6-4	TRBJ2-1	many	TGTGCCAGCAGTGAAACCGATCAGGGATGGCAGTTCTTC	CASSETDQGWQFF
.	TRBV27	TRBJ2-7	few	TGTGCCAGCAGCCGGGACGTACCCTCCTACGAGCAGTACTTC	CASSRDVPSYEQYF
TRBD2	TRBV9	TRBJ2-2	few	TGTGCCAGCAGCGGCGTGGGACTAGACACCGGGGAGCTGTTTTTT	CASSGVGLDTGELFF
.	TRBV6-6	TRBJ2-7	.	TGTGCCAGCAGGGCCGGGACACCCTACGAGCAGTACTTC	CASRAGTPYEQYF
.	TRBV29-1	TRBJ2-5	.	TGCAGCGTTGCGCAGGCGTCTCGGGAGACCCAGTACTTC	CSVAQASRETQYF
.	TRBV5-4	TRBJ2-4	.	TGTGCCAGCAGCCAACAGGGTCCAAACATTCAGTACTTC	CASSQQGPNIQYF
.	TRBV6-2/TRBV6-3	TRBJ2-7	few	TGTGCCAGCAGACTTGACCGGGGGCGGCTAACCTCCTACGAGCAGTACTTC	CASRLDRGRLTSYEQYF
.	TRBV10-3	TRBJ1-1	few	TGTGCCATCAGTGAGTCCGGACGGACTTCGGGTGAAGCTTTCTTT	CAISESGRTSGEAFF
.	TRBV11-3	TRBJ2-2	.	TGTGCCAGCAGCTTTAGCTTTGCCGGGGAGCTGTTTTTT	CASSFSFAGELFF
.	TRBV12-3/TRBV12-4	TRBJ2-3	.	TGTGCCAGCGTCGCGGAAAGGGATTACACAGATACGCAGTATTTT	CASVAERDYTDTQYF
.	TRBV12-3/TRBV12-4	TRBJ2-1	few	TGTGCCAGCAGTATCCGTCGCGTCGAGTCCTACAATGAGCAGTTCTTC	CASSIRRVESYNEQFF
.	TRBV5-6	TRBJ2-1	.	TGTGCCAGCAGCCCCCCCGAGGGCTCCCACAATGAGCAGTTCTTC	CASSPPEGSHNEQFF
.	TRBV5-1	TRBJ2-7	.	TGCGCCAGCAGCTTGGGACTTTACTACGAGCAGTACTTC	CASSLGLYYEQYF
.	TRBV20-1	TRBJ1-1	.	TGCAGTGCTAGTGTTAAGGGGGGTACTTTGAACACTGAAGCTTTCTTT	CSASVKGGTLNTEAFF